The 11 T cell receptor beta chains reported below all come from one sample, sequenced in a study of Graves' ophthalmopathy and Graves' hyperthyroidism. Amplification of the TCR beta CDR3 regions used RNA transcripts (as template). HTBI primers primed a first-round RT-PCR, and a second-round multiplex PCR followed. TCRdb passed the multiplex PCR reads through MiXCR, listing each CDR3 protein once. In the table there are about 620,000 distinct CDR3 sequences, over 20% of which are singletons. Specimen: peripheral blood. These receptors were collected from a woman aged 18-30 years with stable Graves' hyperthyroidism. Some clones in this sample may be carry-over from other donors' samples.

The rearrangement joins TRBV7-3 to TRBJ2-5, with 7 bases that match TRBD2. The V gene's germline CDR1 is SGHTA and CDR2 FQGTGA. Trimming took 2 bases from V and 2 from J; bases not matched to a gene: 8. The CDR3 consists of 16 residues. The chain's CDR3 is CASSLVWEGEQETQYF. The CDR3 nucleotides read TGTGCCAGCAGCTTAGTGTGGGAGGGAGAACAAGAGACCCAGTACTTC.

Many counts were recorded for this clonotype. The chain joins TRBV6-5 to TRBJ2-7; D unclear. Germline V gives CDR1 MNHEY, CDR2 SVGAGI. CDR3 length: 16 amino acids. V was shortened by 0 bases and J by 2 bases, with 14 bases between the two germline ends. The CDR3 is CASSYSRSGPAYEQYF. The CDR3 DNA follows: TGTGCCAGCAGTTACTCCCGGTCCGGGCCTGCCTACGAGCAGTACTTC.

This clonotype was detected many times. The chain joins TRBV29-1 to TRBJ1-2, with a tentative D call TRBD1 (5 bases). With 6 bases removed from V and 1 base from J, the gap between germline ends came to 9 bases. CDR1 and CDR2 from the germline V gene are SQVTM and ANQGSEA. CDR3 size: 12 residues. The CDR3 DNA sequence: TGCAGCGTACCTGACAGTAACTATGGCTACACCTTC. Translating gives CSVPDSNYGYTF.

This clonotype was counted many times. The chain employs TRBV12-3 or TRBV12-4 and TRBJ2-7; TRBD2 matches 10 bases. The J segment lost 2 bases and the V segment lost 6 bases, leaving 4 bases of the junction unmatched. CDR3 length: 14 residues. CDR3 DNA sequence: TGTGCCAGCAGGAGGAGCGGGAGGGCCTACGAGCAGTACTTC. Translated, it gives CASRRSGRAYEQYF.

This clonotype was detected many times. This rearrangement joins TRBV5-1 to TRBJ1-1; no firm D call. The CDR3 sequence is 15 residues long. Trimming pared 0 bases from V and 0 bases from J, leaving 9 bases between. Germline V CDR1 and CDR2: SGHRS, YFSETQ. CDR3 residues: CASSLGVQMNTEAFF. Written as DNA, the CDR3 is TGCGCCAGCAGCTTGGGGGTACAGATGAACACTGAAGCTTTCTTT. Full variable domain (rest looked up from reference TRBV5-1 and TRBJ1-1): KAGVTQTPRYLIKTRGQQVTLSCSPISGHRSVSWYQQTPGQGLQFLFEYFSETQRNKGNFPGRFSGRQFSNSRSEMNVSTLELGDSALYLCASSLGVQMNTEAFFGQGTRLTVV.

The chain joins TRBV7-2 to TRBJ2-7, with a weak D call TRBD1 (6 bases). The CDR3 is 15 amino acids. CDR1 is SGHTA, CDR2 FQGNSA, per germline. The V gene lost 0 bases and the J gene lost 1 base, with 10 bases spanning the gap. The CDR3 loop reads CASSLAGGQSYEQYF. CDR3 nucleotides: TGTGCCAGCAGCTTAGCGGGCGGACAGTCCTACGAGCAGTACTTC.

Comments on this clonotype: The junction shows a germline mismatch at one end, possibly a read error. The chain joins TRBV19 to TRBJ1-1; TRBD1 might be the D (5 bases). Germline assignment: CDR1 LNHDA and CDR2 SQIVND (reference sequence). The CDR3 consists of 14 residues. This chain's CDR3 is CASSTGQLNTEACF. For the CDR3, the DNA is TGTGCCAGTAGTACCGGACAACTGAACACTGAAGCTTGCTTT.

This clonotype was recorded once. This chain connects TRBV7-2 to TRBJ2-5; D may be TRBD2 (5 bases). V gave up 1 base and J gave up 1 base, with 10 bases separating them. The germline gives CDR1 SGHTA, CDR2 FQGNSA. This CDR3 contains 15 residues. The CDR3 DNA reads as TGTGCCAGCAGCTTAGGGGGAGTCGTCCAAGAGACCCAGTACTTC. Translating gives CASSLGGVVQETQYF. Using reference TRBV7-2 and TRBJ2-5 for the parts outside the CDR3, the full variable domain is GAGVSQSPSNKVTEKGKDVELRCDPISGHTALYWYRQSLGQGLEFLIYFQGNSAPDKSGLPSDRFSAERTGGSVSTLTIQRTQQEDSAVYLCASSLGGVVQETQYFGPGTRLLVL.

This chain uses TRBV12-3 or TRBV12-4 with TRBJ1-5; no clear D gene. CDR3 length equals 15 residues. Trimming took 2 bases from V and 5 from J, leaving 13 bases between them. CDR3 nucleotides: TGTGCCAGCAGTTTAACCGCCCGAGGAGATCAGCCCCAGCATTTT. Amino acids: CASSLTARGDQPQHF.

The table lists this clonotype with many counts. The rearrangement uses TRBV4-2 and TRBJ2-7; 10 nucleotides agree with TRBD2. CDR1 and CDR2 (germline): LGHNA, YNFKEQ. After removal of 1 base from V and 6 bases from J, the junction contained 9 bases not matched to a gene. CDR3 length: 16 residues. CDR3 DNA: TGTGCCAGCAGCCAAGTGGGGGCTAGCGGGAGTTTCGAGCAGTACTTC. As protein: CASSQVGASGSFEQYF.

At least ten counts were recorded for this clonotype. The chain joins TRBV19 to TRBJ2-6, with TRBD1 matching over 8 bases. With 5 bases clipped from V and 0 bases from J, the junction kept 6 bases outside the gene matches. The germline V gene has CDR1 LNHDA and CDR2 SQIVND (reference sequence). This CDR3 has 17 amino acids. The CDR3 DNA sequence: TGTGCCAGTAGTCAACAGGGGGTCCCCTCTGGGGCCAACGTCCTGACTTTC. This translates into CASSQQGVPSGANVLTF.